This paragraph covers one T cell receptor (beta chain) sequence. Its antigen is still unknown. The sample comes from a study of blood T cells in healthy people across ages. The V and J ends lost 7 bases and 4 bases respectively, with 19 bases between them. The CDR3 totals 16 residues. Germline V gene sequence: CDR1 KGHDR, CDR2 SFDVKD. General study points: Changes seen in expanded clonotypes were possibly confounded by donor CMV status left unknown.

The authors ran a second PCR of about 7 to 11 cycles using a sample-barcoded 5' primer and a J-beta primer mix. Per-sample output comprised a minimum of 3 million paired-end reads containing CDR3. TCRdb itself ran the 5' RACE reads through MiXCR, one entry per CDR3 protein. The sample shows 1.5 million to 2 million distinct CDR3 sequences, about 35% of them seen only once. Sequencing was performed on blood. The clonotype was recovered from a woman under 40 in good health. The chain joins TRBV24-1 to TRBJ2-1; tentative D call: TRBD2 (7 bases). CDR3 loop: CATRGEGEGKYNEQFF. The CDR3 DNA is TGTGCCACCAGGGGGGAGGGGGAGGGAAAATACAATGAGCAGTTCTTC.